This T cell receptor (beta chain) was retrieved from a study of T cell repertoires in aging, cancer and after chemotherapy. Study summary: Paired samples before and after chemotherapy came from chronic lymphocytic leukemia patients on fludarabine- or bendamustine-based regimens.

Study conclusions and caveats: Compared with age-matched healthy donors, untreated hematological or solid cancer patients showed higher blood TCR clonality. Immunological memory after chemotherapy cannot be judged from the repertoire data. Rebound thymic output was suggested by rising median generation probability during chemotherapy in each cancer cohort.

With regard to this clonotype: The antigen is undetermined.

TCR beta rearrangements were amplified from peripheral blood genomic DNA. A mixed TRB-A/B primer pool amplified rearranged TRB by multiplex touch-down PCR. TCRdb re-called the multiplex PCR reads through MiXCR, storing one row per CDR3 protein. The table has around 8,800 distinct CDR3 sequences, around 22% seen once. Sequenced material: blood. The sequence was collected from a human donor with a blood cancer. The donor label of this sample is uncertain.

The CDR3: CASSWEGRETGNTIYF. In DNA form, the CDR3 reads TGTGCCAGCAGTTGGGAGGGAAGAGAGACTGGAAACACCATATATTTT. The chain uses TRBV12-3 or TRBV12-4 and TRBJ1-3; no clear D. Trimming took 4 bases from V and 2 from J, leaving 15 bases between them. CDR3 size: 16 residues.